Below are 9 T cell receptor beta chains sequenced from a single sample in a study of Graves' ophthalmopathy and Graves' hyperthyroidism. For repertoire sequencing, the TCR beta CDR3 regions were amplified from RNA transcripts. After a first-round RT-PCR with HTBI primers, a second-round multiplex PCR was run. In TCRdb, the multiplex PCR reads were re-called with MiXCR into one record per CDR3 protein. The sample carries around 1.1 million distinct CDR3 sequences, 35% to 40% recorded once. The sequenced sample was peripheral blood or thyroid tissue (not recorded which). These receptors all stem from an adult man with Graves' hyperthyroidism.

This chain joins TRBV20-1 and TRBJ1-1; a weak D match, TRBD1 (5 bases). Germline V gene data show CDR1 as DFQATT and CDR2 as SNEGSKA (reference sequence). The CDR3 runs to 16 residues. V lost 4 bases and J 2 bases, leaving 20 bases between the germline ends. The CDR3 sequence: CSATDRDGRGNTEAFF. CDR3 DNA: TGCAGTGCTACGGACCGGGACGGGAGGGGAAACACTGAAGCTTTCTTT.

This clonotype was counted many times. V and J are TRBV7-2 and TRBJ1-6; D gene unclear. There are 15 residues in the CDR3. CDR1 is SGHTA and CDR2 is FQGNSA in the germline V gene. Trimming stripped 5 bases from V and 3 bases from J, with 11 bases between. CDR3 sequence (DNA): TGTGCCAGCAGCCACGGACGGGTCTATAATTCACCCCTCCACTTT. Amino acid sequence: CASSHGRVYNSPLHF.

About this clonotype itself: Germline and junction disagree at one end, which may indicate a read error. V gene TRBV5-1 combines with J gene TRBJ1-6; D remains ambiguous. Germline V gene sequence: CDR1 SGHRS, CDR2 YFSETQ. The CDR3 sequence is 15 residues long. CDR3 amino acids: CASSLGAATNSPLHF. The CDR3 DNA is TGTGCCAGCAGCTTGGGTGCAGCAACTAATTCACCCCTCCACTTT.

This clonotype has at least ten counts. The chain joins TRBV20-1 to TRBJ2-7, with D tentatively TRBD1 (5 bases). This CDR3 region has 13 residues. The V and J ends lost 0 bases and 2 bases respectively, with 8 bases between them. Looked up from germline, CDR1 is DFQATT and CDR2 is SNEGSKA (reference sequence). The CDR3 sequence: CSARDTGTYEQYF. The CDR3 nucleotides read TGCAGTGCTAGAGATACAGGAACCTACGAGCAGTACTTC.

The V call is TRBV29-1, the J call TRBJ1-1; D is perhaps TRBD1 (5 bases). This CDR3 contains 14 residues. The ends were cut back, 8 bases at V and 4 bases at J, with 20 bases in the middle. CDR1 SQVTM and CDR2 ANQGSEA come from the germline V gene. The CDR3 DNA sequence: TGCAGCTTAGGAGGCGGACACCTGGGCACTGAAGCTTTCTTT. Amino acid sequence: CSLGGGHLGTEAFF.

The V gene is TRBV6-5, the J gene TRBJ1-3; D ambiguous. Trimming shortened V by 0 bases and J by 0 bases, and 12 bases separated the two germline ends. The CDR3 sequence is 17 residues long. Per germline, CDR1 MNHEY and CDR2 SVGAGI. The CDR3 nucleotides read TGTGCCAGCAGTTACTCGAGTCGGATCCTCTCTGGAAACACCATATATTTT. Translated, it gives CASSYSSRILSGNTIYF.

This chain uses TRBV15 with TRBJ1-2; 7 positions agree with TRBD1. This CDR3 spans 14 amino acids. Trimming at V came to 4 bases and at J to 7 bases, leaving 9 bases not matched to a gene. CDR1 is LNHNV, CDR2 YYDKDF, per germline (reference sequence). The DNA for the CDR3 is TGTGCCACCAGCAACGACAGGGCCATGGGTGGCTACACCTTC. Amino acid sequence: CATSNDRAMGGYTF.

This clonotype has ten or more counts. The rearrangement joins TRBV19 to TRBJ2-6, with D unresolved. The germline V and J ends were trimmed by 1 base and 0 bases, with 7 bases remaining between them. From germline, CDR1 is LNHDA and CDR2 SQIVND (reference sequence). The CDR3 totals 16 residues. CDR3 sequence reads: CASSIGALSGANVLTF. The DNA for the CDR3 is TGTGCCAGTAGTATAGGGGCCCTCTCTGGGGCCAACGTCCTGACTTTC.

This clonotype was detected a few times. The chain combines TRBV19 with TRBJ1-2, with D perhaps matching TRBD1 (6 bases). The germline V gene has CDR1 LNHDA and CDR2 SQIVND (reference sequence). Trimming took off 6 bases at V and 4 bases at J, with 18 bases between the two ends. The CDR3 runs 15 residues. This chain's CDR3 is CASRLLRDISYGYTF. CDR3 coding DNA: TGTGCCAGTAGATTACTACGGGACATCTCCTATGGCTACACCTTC.